This T cell receptor (beta chain) comes out of a study of OX40 agonist ivuxolimab in advanced cancers. Study observations and caveats: Relative to CD4+, CD8+ T cells held more expanded clones on average. Antigen targets of the expanded peripheral T cells went undetermined.

The sampling schedule covered blood at baseline, cycle 4 day 1, and cycle 7 day 1. The data were produced by immunoSEQ multiplex PCR, yet TCRdb's version contains in-frame clones alone and is incomplete. The sample carries 50,000 to 70,000 clones, over 90% recorded once. Comment on this clone: The antigen is undetermined.

Trimming removed 1 base at V and 3 bases at J, with 6 bases between. Germline values: CDR1 SGHVS, CDR2 FNYEAQ. The CDR3 is made up of 13 amino acids. The starting material was CD4+ or CD8+ T cells sorted from blood, obtained in a trial of the OX40 agonist ivuxolimab. The chain links TRBV7-6 to TRBJ1-2; D remains ambiguous. The receptor was isolated from an adult with an advanced solid tumor such as melanoma, head and neck, liver or kidney cancer. CDR3 sequence: CASSLEGYYGYTF. CDR3 DNA sequence: TGTGCCAGCAGCTTAGAGGGATACTATGGCTACACCTTC.